Below are 21 T cell receptor beta chains sequenced from a single sample in a study of T-cell reconstitution after alpha-beta-depleted transplantation in children. Unique molecular identifiers were built into the TCRbeta library. One entry per CDR3 protein results from TCRdb running MiXCR on the PCR reads. The profile shows 300,000 to 400,000 distinct CDR3 sequences, roughly 16% of them singletons. Material: PBMCs, mostly from graft donor cells, obtained 360 days after TCRalphabeta/CD19-depleted stem cell transplant. Source of these receptors: a male patient aged 2-15 years who had a stem cell transplant for acute lymphoblastic leukemia, so the T cells may come from the graft donor.

The chain recombines TRBV4-3 with TRBJ2-7; TRBD2 might be the D (5 bases). CDR1 is LGHNA and CDR2 is YSLEER in the germline V gene. This CDR3 comprises 17 residues. The V and J ends lost 0 bases and 2 bases respectively, with 17 bases between them. The chain's CDR3 is CASSQELSGGGPYEQYF. The CDR3 nucleotides read TGCGCCAGCAGCCAAGAGTTGAGCGGCGGCGGGCCCTACGAGCAGTACTTC.

The rearrangement joins TRBV18 to TRBJ1-3; 10 bases line up with TRBD1. Germline trimming cut 4 bases from V and 1 base from J; bases unmatched to any gene: 7. The germline gives CDR1 KGHSH, CDR2 LQKENI. There are 17 residues in the CDR3. CDR3 in amino acids: CASSLSGTGASGNTIYF. The CDR3 DNA follows: TGTGCCAGCTCACTGTCCGGGACAGGGGCATCTGGAAACACCATATATTTT.

V usage is TRBV6-5 and J usage is TRBJ1-2; 12 bases align to TRBD1. This CDR3 contains 16 residues. Germline V gene sequence: CDR1 MNHEY, CDR2 SVGAGI. J lost 5 bases, V lost 2 bases, and 6 bases had no gene match. The CDR3 spells CASSYIPGQGAYGYTF. For the CDR3, the DNA is TGTGCCAGCAGTTACATCCCGGGACAGGGGGCTTATGGCTACACCTTC.

The rearrangement joins TRBV6-2 or TRBV6-3 to TRBJ2-1, with TRBD2 matching 12 bases. Trimming cost V 0 bases and J 5 bases; bases outside gene matches: 5. The V gene's germline CDR1 is MNHEY and CDR2 SVGEGT. The CDR3 extends over 17 amino acids. CDR3 residues: CASSYSRTSGAHNEQFF. In DNA form, the CDR3 reads TGTGCCAGCAGTTACTCGAGGACTAGCGGGGCCCACAATGAGCAGTTCTTC.

This clonotype appeared a single time. The chain uses TRBV5-6 and TRBJ1-1; unclear D gene. Per germline, CDR1 SGHDT and CDR2 YYEEEE. The V end lost 4 bases, the J end lost 0 bases, and 10 bases lay between the germline ends. The CDR3 covers 14 residues. The CDR3 region is CASSNGLLNTEAFF. The CDR3 DNA sequence: TGTGCCAGCAGCAATGGCCTGCTGAACACTGAAGCTTTCTTT. The whole variable domain, remainder taken from reference TRBV5-6 and TRBJ1-1, is DAGVTQSPTHLIKTRGQQVTLRCSPKSGHDTVSWYQQALGQGPQFIFQYYEEEERQRGNFPDRFSGHQFPNYSSELNVNALLLGDSALYLCASSNGLLNTEAFFGQGTRLTVV.

Notes on this clonotype: Just one base apart from a much larger clone, this may be a read error. The chain links TRBV20-1 to TRBJ2-3; the D gene is possibly TRBD2 (5 bases). The CDR3 loop spans 13 amino acids. CDR1 is DFQATT and CDR2 is SNEGSKA in the germline V gene (reference sequence). The CDR3 DNA sequence: TGCGGTGCGCGGTCTGGACTCACAGATACGCAGTATTTT. This sequence encodes CGARSGLTDTQYF.

This chain links TRBV10-3 with TRBJ2-7; the match to TRBD2 covers 7 bases. CDR1 is ENHRY, CDR2 SYGVKD, per germline. The CDR3 totals 14 residues. The V segment lost 8 bases and the J segment 5 bases; nucleotides outside the gene matches: 12. The CDR3 DNA reads as TGTGCCATCTCTTGGGGGGGATCTGGGAACGAGCAGTACTTC. The encoded protein is CAISWGGSGNEQYF.

The chain uses TRBV6-5 and TRBJ2-4, with no clear D. From germline, CDR1 is MNHEY and CDR2 SVGAGI. Trimming took 1 base from V and 9 from J, leaving 13 bases between them. The CDR3 length is 14 residues. The CDR3 region has the DNA TGTGCCAGCAGTTACTTCCCGGGTTCGGGCATTCAGTACTTC. Protein sequence: CASSYFPGSGIQYF.

Written as DNA, the CDR3 is TGTGCCAGCTCACCTTGGGGGGCATCGGCGCCGGATACGCAGTATTTT. Its translation: CASSPWGASAPDTQYF. V usage is TRBV18 and J usage is TRBJ2-3, with D possibly being TRBD1 or TRBD2 (6 bases each). The CDR3 length is 16 residues. The ends were cut back, 3 bases at V and 6 bases at J, with 19 bases in the middle. The germline V gene encodes CDR1 KGHSH and CDR2 LQKENI.

The chain combines TRBV4-1 with TRBJ2-7, with 10 positions matching TRBD1. CDR1 and CDR2 (germline): MGHRA, YSYEKL. Germline trimming cut 4 bases from V and 3 bases from J; bases unmatched to any gene: 6. The CDR3 consists of 15 residues. This CDR3 reads CASSRRGQGDYEQYF. The CDR3 coding sequence is TGCGCCAGCAGCCGTAGAGGACAGGGGGACTACGAGCAGTACTTC.

This clonotype was counted ten times or more. The genes are TRBV28 and TRBJ2-2; TRBD1 matches at 8 bases. The V gene end was trimmed by 8 bases and the J gene end by 7 bases; junction bases not matched to a gene: 3. In germline, CDR1 is MDHEN, CDR2 SYDVKM. There are 12 residues in the CDR3. The CDR3 is CASGQGGGELFF. For the CDR3, the DNA is TGTGCCAGCGGACAGGGCGGCGGGGAGCTGTTTTTT.

The chain links TRBV7-8 to TRBJ2-4, with a tentative D call TRBD1 (5 bases). The CDR3 totals 16 residues. In germline, CDR1 is SGHVS, CDR2 FQNEAQ. V was cut by 5 bases and J by 0 bases, with 14 bases left in between. The CDR3 region has the DNA TGTGCCAGCAGCCATGACAGTCTTTTAGCCAAAAACATTCAGTACTTC. As protein: CASSHDSLLAKNIQYF.

The rearrangement joins TRBV4-2 to TRBJ2-7; D remains unclear. The CDR3 length is 14 residues. V lost 1 base, J lost 2 bases, and 9 bases lay in between. Germline V gene lookup returns CDR1 LGHNA and CDR2 YNFKEQ. DNA of the CDR3: TGTGCCAGCAGCCAAGCCGGGCGCGCCTACGAGCAGTACTTC. Its protein product is CASSQAGRAYEQYF.

The chain uses TRBV7-3 and TRBJ2-1; D unresolved. Trimming shortened V by 2 bases and J by 4 bases, and 9 bases separated the two germline ends. The CDR3 extends over 14 amino acids. Germline CDR1 SGHTA, CDR2 FQGTGA. CDR3 amino acids: CASSLEHKYNEQFF. The CDR3 coding sequence is TGTGCCAGCAGCTTAGAGCACAAATACAATGAGCAGTTCTTC. The full variable domain, in which reference TRBV7-3 and TRBJ2-1 provide the parts outside the CDR3, is GAGVSQTPSNKVTEKGKYVELRCDPISGHTALYWYRQSLGQGPEFLIYFQGTGAADDSGLPNDRFFAVRPEGSVSTLKIQRTERGDSAVYLCASSLEHKYNEQFFGPGTRLTVL.

This clonotype was counted ten times or more. The chain employs TRBV5-1 and TRBJ1-4; D is unclear. The CDR3 extends over 16 amino acids. Germline CDR1 reads SGHRS; CDR2 reads YFSETQ. Trimming took 3 bases from V and 5 from J, leaving 17 bases between them. As DNA, the CDR3 is TGCGCCAGCAGCTACACCGCGACCGGTTGGAATGAAAAACTGTTTTTT. Translated: CASSYTATGWNEKLFF.

The chain is built from TRBV5-6 and TRBJ2-1; 9 bases fit TRBD2. V shed 1 base, J shed 3 bases, and the junction held 17 bases outside the gene matches. The CDR3 spans 20 residues. The V gene's germline CDR1 is SGHDT and CDR2 YYEEEE. CDR3 loop: CASSLIRPSGIGGFYNEQFF. CDR3 coding DNA: TGTGCCAGCAGCTTGATTCGGCCTAGCGGGATAGGGGGGTTCTACAATGAGCAGTTCTTC.

This clonotype appeared a few times. J is TRBJ2-1 and V is TRBV12-3 or TRBV12-4; D unclear. The V end was cut by 5 bases, the J end by 9 bases, with 14 bases between. The CDR3 runs to 13 residues. CDR3 DNA: TGTGCCAGCAGTACCCGCATCGGTGGTGAGCAGTTCTTC. Translated, it gives CASSTRIGGEQFF.

V is TRBV7-2 and J is TRBJ2-5; no clear D gene. This CDR3 comprises 15 residues. Trimming removed 5 bases at V and 1 base at J, with 14 bases between. Germline CDR1 is SGHTA and CDR2 is FQGNSA. CDR3: CASSVITSFQETQYF. In DNA form, the CDR3 reads TGTGCCAGCAGCGTCATAACCAGTTTCCAAGAGACCCAGTACTTC.

In the case of this clonotype: One end of the junction is discordant with germline, which a read error may explain. V usage is TRBV20-1 and J usage is TRBJ2-5; tentatively, D is TRBD1 or TRBD2 (6 bases each). The CDR3 sequence is 15 residues long. CDR1 and CDR2 from the germline V gene are DFQATT and SNEGSKA (reference sequence). The CDR3: CSASRPGATQETQYF. The DNA for the CDR3 is TGCAGCGCTAGCCGACCGGGGGCGACCCAAGAGACCCAGTACTTC.

This clonotype was counted a few times. The chain carries TRBV9 and TRBJ2-3; either TRBD1 or TRBD2 may fit D (5 bases each). Germline CDR1 SGDLS, CDR2 YYNGEE. V lost 6 bases and J lost 2, with 13 bases in between. The CDR3 is 14 residues long. CDR3 sequence (DNA): TGTGCCAGCACTCCGGGACCCCACACAGATACGCAGTATTTT. Its translation: CASTPGPHTDTQYF. Combining the CDR3 with reference TRBV9 and TRBJ2-3 gives the whole variable domain DSGVTQTPKHLITATGQRVTLRCSPRSGDLSVYWYQQSLDQGLQFLIQYYNGEERAKGNILERFSAQQFPDLHSELNLSSLELGDSALYFCASTPGPHTDTQYFGPGTRLTVL.

Ten or more counts support this clonotype. The chain links TRBV4-3 to TRBJ1-1; no definite D call. This CDR3 is 13 amino acids long. The V end lost 3 bases, the J end lost 0 bases, and 5 bases lay between the germline ends. CDR1 and CDR2 from the germline V gene are LGHNA and YSLEER. CDR3 loop: CASSQLMNTEAFF. The CDR3 nucleotides read TGCGCCAGCAGCCAGCTCATGAACACTGAAGCTTTCTTT.